Sequencing of this T cell receptor beta chain was carried out in a study of T-cell reconstitution after alpha-beta-depleted transplantation in children. Unique molecular identifiers were used to barcode this TCRbeta library. MiXCR, applied by TCRdb to the PCR reads, yields one record per CDR3 protein. Of around 80,000 distinct CDR3 sequences listed, less than 20% are singletons. The CDR3 runs 16 residues. Trimming shortened V by 3 bases and J by 0 bases, and 9 bases separated the two germline ends. This sequence was found in a male patient between 2 and 15 years old who had a stem cell transplant for acute lymphoblastic leukemia, so the T cells may come from the graft donor. This chain joins TRBV12-3 or TRBV12-4 and TRBJ2-6; D is perhaps TRBD2 (5 bases). The source material was PBMCs, mostly from graft donor cells, sampled 360 days after TCRalphabeta/CD19-depleted stem cell transplant. This CDR3 is CASSFFGNSGANVLTF. CDR3 nucleotides: TGTGCCAGCAGTTTTTTCGGGAACTCTGGGGCCAACGTCCTGACTTTC.